The clone carrying this TCR beta chain is termed medium-sized. Time point indicated: patch test 2, 6 weeks after DPC sensitization. Treatment defined: therapeutic diphenylcyclopropenone sensitization with weekly scalp DPC. The sample originates from a study of human T cells and chemical hapten exposure. Germline CDR1 is SNHLY and CDR2 is FYNNEI. The CDR3 sequence is 16 residues long. Germline trimming cut 8 bases from V and 1 base from J; bases unmatched to any gene: 9. MiXCR was run by TCRdb on the RACE reads, yielding one entry per CDR3 protein. This table holds over 60,000 distinct CDR3 sequences, about a tenth found once.

The sequence derives from a woman between 50 and 59 years old with alopecia areata. Some clones in this sample may be carry-over from other donors' samples. Sequencing was performed on whole blood, taken in connection with sensitization to the hapten diphenylcyclopropenone (DPC). The chain uses TRBV2 and TRBJ2-1; 9 bases line up with TRBD2. CDR3: CASAMRLAGSYNEQFF. The DNA for the CDR3 is TGTGCCAGCGCAATGAGGCTAGCGGGATCCTACAATGAGCAGTTCTTC.